What follows describes a single T cell receptor beta chain. With a much larger clone just one base away, this may be a read error. Other DNA sequences of this sample code for an identical CDR3. Trimming left V 1 base short and J 3 bases short, with 1 base between. The CDR3 spans 11 residues. Germline values: CDR1 SGHTA, CDR2 FQGNSA. Assay used: immunoSEQ multiplex PCR; TCRdb lists only in-frame clones, some missing. The sample lists roughly 500,000 clones, roughly 78% occurring once. This record comes from a study of shared clonotypes between healthy human individuals. This clonotype was obtained from a woman in her thirties or forties in good health. Some clones in this sample may be carry-over from other donors' samples. Sequencing was done on a sample of PBMCs. This sequence joins TRBV7-2 and TRBJ2-7; D not certain. CDR3 sequence reads: CASSLVYEQYF. The CDR3 DNA reads TGTGCCAGCAGCTTAGTCTACGAGCAGTACTTC. The full variable domain, its missing parts supplied by reference TRBV7-2 and TRBJ2-7, is GAGVSQSPSNKVTEKGKDVELRCDPISGHTALYWYRQSLGQGLEFLIYFQGNSAPDKSGLPSDRFSAERTGGSVSTLTIQRTQQEDSAVYLCASSLVYEQYFGPGTRLTVT.